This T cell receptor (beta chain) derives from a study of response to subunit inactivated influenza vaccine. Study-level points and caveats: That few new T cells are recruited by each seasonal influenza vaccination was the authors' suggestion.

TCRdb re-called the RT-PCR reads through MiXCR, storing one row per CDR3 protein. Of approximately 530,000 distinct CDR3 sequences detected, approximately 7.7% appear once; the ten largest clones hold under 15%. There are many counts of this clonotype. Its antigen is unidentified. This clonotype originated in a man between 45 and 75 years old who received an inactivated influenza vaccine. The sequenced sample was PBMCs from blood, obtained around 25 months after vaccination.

The chain's CDR3 is CAISGGQGASYEQYF. Written as DNA, the CDR3 is TGTGCCATCAGTGGGGGACAGGGGGCCTCCTACGAGCAGTACTTC. The chain couples TRBV10-3 to TRBJ2-7; TRBD1 aligns across 12 bases. V trimming: 4 bases; J trimming: 0 bases; junction bases outside the gene matches: 1. The CDR3 sequence is 15 residues long. Germline lookup yields CDR1 ENHRY and CDR2 SYGVKD.